The sample holds a few counts of the clone carrying this T cell receptor beta chain. The antigen remains undetermined. The data are from a study of beta chain features in type 1 diabetes. General study findings and limits: In these data, an HLA type influence on TCRB rearrangement remained unresolved. For Type 1 diabetes patients, all four CD4+ subsets carried TCRB CDR3s that were moderately but significantly shorter. A greater similarity of naive, central memory and Treg TCRB repertoires was seen among patients than among healthy donors.

Reverse transcription of all isolated RNA meant that expressed TCRB transcripts were sequenced. This table comes from immunoSEQ multiplex PCR, and its TCRdb copy is limited to in-frame clones, with some not included. The sample includes some 700,000 clones, roughly an eighth of them seen just once. A single heparinised blood sample, averaging approximately 110 mL, was obtained per donor. Germline loops: CDR1 ENHRY, CDR2 SYGVKD. The CDR3 is 14 amino acids. V was shortened by 4 bases and J by 8 bases, with 14 bases between the two germline ends. The chain is built from TRBV10-3 and TRBJ1-4; D is ambiguous. The TCR comes from a man younger than 35 with type 1 diabetes. The specimen was naive CD4+ T cells from blood. The CDR3: CAISGNGGMEKLFF. The CDR3 bases are TGTGCCATCAGTGGAAATGGAGGGATGGAAAAACTGTTTTTT.